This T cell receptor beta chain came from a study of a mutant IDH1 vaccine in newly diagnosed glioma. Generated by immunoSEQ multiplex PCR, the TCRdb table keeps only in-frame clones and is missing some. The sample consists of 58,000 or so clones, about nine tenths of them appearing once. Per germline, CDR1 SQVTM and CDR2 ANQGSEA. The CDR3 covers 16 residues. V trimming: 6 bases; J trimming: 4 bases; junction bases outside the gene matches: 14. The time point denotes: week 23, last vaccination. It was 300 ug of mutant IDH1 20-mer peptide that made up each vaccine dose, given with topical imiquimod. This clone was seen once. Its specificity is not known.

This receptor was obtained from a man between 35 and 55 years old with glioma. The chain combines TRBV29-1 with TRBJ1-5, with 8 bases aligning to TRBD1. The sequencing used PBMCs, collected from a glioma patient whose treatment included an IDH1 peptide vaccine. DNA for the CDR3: TGCAGCGTCGCCCCTTACGGGACAGGAAGGAATCAGCCCCAGCATTTT. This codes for CSVAPYGTGRNQPQHF.